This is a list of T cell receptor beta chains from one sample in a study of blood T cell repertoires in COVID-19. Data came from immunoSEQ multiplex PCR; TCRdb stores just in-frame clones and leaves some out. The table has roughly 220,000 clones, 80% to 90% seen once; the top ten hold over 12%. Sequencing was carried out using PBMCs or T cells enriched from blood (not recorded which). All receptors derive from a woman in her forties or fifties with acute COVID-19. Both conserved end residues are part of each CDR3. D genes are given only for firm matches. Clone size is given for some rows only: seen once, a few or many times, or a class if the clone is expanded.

CDR3 protein: CASRTSGREETQYF
CDR3 DNA: TGTGCCAGCAGGACTAGCGGGAGGGAAGAGACCCAGTACTTC
J gene: TRBJ2-5
V gene: TRBV19
D gene: TRBD2
clone size: .

CDR3 protein: CASSPGQGWETQYF
CDR3 DNA: TGTGCCAGCAGCCCGGGACAGGGGTGGGAGACCCAGTACTTC
J gene: TRBJ2-5
V gene: TRBV11-2
D gene: TRBD1
clone size: once

CDR3 protein: CASSPPGGVSNQPQHF
CDR3 DNA: TGTGCCAGCTCACCTCCAGGGGGTGTGAGCAATCAGCCCCAGCATTTT
J gene: TRBJ1-5
V gene: TRBV18
D gene: TRBD1
clone size: .

CDR3 protein: CASSTELLLTYGYTF
CDR3 DNA: TGTGCCAGTTCGACAGAATTGCTTTTGACCTATGGCTACACCTTC
J gene: TRBJ1-2
V gene: TRBV19
D gene: .
clone size: .

CDR3 protein: CATNDPFQGGKQYF
CDR3 DNA: TGTGCCACCAACGACCCATTCCAGGGTGGCAAGCAGTACTTC
J gene: TRBJ2-7
V gene: TRBV28
D gene: .
clone size: .

CDR3 protein: CATRRDRANEQYF
CDR3 DNA: TGTGCCACTCGCCGGGACAGGGCCAACGAGCAGTACTTC
J gene: TRBJ2-7
V gene: TRBV6-5
D gene: TRBD1
clone size: .

CDR3 protein: CATATASISGANVLTF
CDR3 DNA: TGTGCCACAGCTACAGCATCGATCTCTGGGGCCAACGTCCTGACTTTC
J gene: TRBJ2-6
V gene: TRBV2
D gene: .
clone size: few

CDR3 protein: CASSLTAAPGNTIYF
CDR3 DNA: TGTGCCAGCAGCCTGACAGCAGCCCCTGGAAACACCATATATTTT
J gene: TRBJ1-3
V gene: TRBV11-3
D gene: .
clone size: .

CDR3 protein: CASSLGGTTSYEQYF
CDR3 DNA: TGTGCCAGCAGCTTAGGTGGCACAACCTCCTACGAGCAGTACTTC
J gene: TRBJ2-7
V gene: TRBV7-2
D gene: .
clone size: .

CDR3 protein: CASTPPPHRGRYTF
CDR3 DNA: TGTGCCAGCACCCCTCCTCCTCACCGCGGGCGCTACACCTTC
J gene: TRBJ1-2
V gene: TRBV6-2/TRBV6-3
D gene: .
clone size: .

CDR3 protein: CASSAGGGLPAAEQFF
CDR3 DNA: TGTGCCAGCAGCGCGGGGGGGGGACTACCCGCCGCTGAGCAGTTCTTC
J gene: TRBJ2-1
V gene: TRBV9
D gene: TRBD2
clone size: .

CDR3 protein: CASTTTSGHYNEQFF
CDR3 DNA: TGTGCCAGCACCACGACTAGCGGACACTACAATGAGCAGTTCTTC
J gene: TRBJ2-1
V gene: TRBV6-4
D gene: TRBD2
clone size: .

CDR3 protein: CASSSGQTPPDDGYTF
CDR3 DNA: TGTGCCAGCAGCTCAGGACAGACACCCCCGGATGATGGCTACACCTTC
J gene: TRBJ1-2
V gene: TRBV9
D gene: .
clone size: .

CDR3 protein: CAWSGGGNQPQHF
CDR3 DNA: TGTGCCTGGAGTGGGGGAGGGAATCAGCCCCAGCATTTT
J gene: TRBJ1-5
V gene: TRBV30
D gene: .
clone size: .

CDR3 protein: CASSLLRETQYF
CDR3 DNA: TGTGCCAGCAGCTTACTAAGAGAGACCCAGTACTTC
J gene: TRBJ2-5
V gene: TRBV11-2
D gene: .
clone size: .

CDR3 protein: CASSEYFTRRDYEQYF
CDR3 DNA: TGTGCCAGCAGTGAATATTTTACTAGGAGAGACTACGAGCAGTACTTC
J gene: TRBJ2-7
V gene: TRBV25-1
D gene: .
clone size: once

CDR3 protein: CAWSSSLSTDTQYF
CDR3 DNA: TGTGCCTGGAGTTCTAGCCTAAGCACAGATACGCAGTATTTT
J gene: TRBJ2-3
V gene: TRBV30
D gene: .
clone size: .

CDR3 protein: CASSFWRGTEAFF
CDR3 DNA: TGTGCCAGCAGTTTCTGGCGAGGCACTGAAGCTTTCTTT
J gene: TRBJ1-1
V gene: TRBV27
D gene: .
clone size: once

CDR3 protein: CASSQELAISSYEQYF
CDR3 DNA: TGTGCCAGCAGCCAAGAGCTAGCGATTAGCTCCTACGAGCAGTACTTC
J gene: TRBJ2-7
V gene: TRBV3-1/TRBV3-2
D gene: .
clone size: once

CDR3 protein: CAGGTGLNGYTF
CDR3 DNA: TGTGCCGGGGGGACAGGGTTGAATGGCTACACCTTC
J gene: TRBJ1-2
V gene: TRBV28
D gene: TRBD1
clone size: .

CDR3 protein: CASRNGARQPQHF
CDR3 DNA: TGTGCCAGCAGGAATGGGGCGCGTCAGCCCCAGCATTTT
J gene: TRBJ1-5
V gene: TRBV28
D gene: .
clone size: .

CDR3 protein: CASSDGLAGYNEQFF
CDR3 DNA: TGTGCCAGCAGTGACGGACTAGCGGGCTACAATGAGCAGTTCTTC
J gene: TRBJ2-1
V gene: TRBV6-4
D gene: TRBD2
clone size: .

CDR3 protein: CASSEVHRGNTDTQYF
CDR3 DNA: TGTGCCAGCAGTGAAGTTCACCGGGGGAACACAGATACGCAGTATTTT
J gene: TRBJ2-3
V gene: TRBV6-1
D gene: .
clone size: .

CDR3 protein: CASSQDLPGTQYF
CDR3 DNA: TGTGCCAGCAGCCAAGATCTACCAGGGACGCAGTATTTT
J gene: TRBJ2-3
V gene: TRBV14
D gene: .
clone size: .

CDR3 protein: CAWTPLVGRQETQYF
CDR3 DNA: TGTGCCTGGACCCCCTTAGTGGGCCGGCAAGAGACCCAGTACTTC
J gene: TRBJ2-5
V gene: TRBV30
D gene: .
clone size: once

CDR3 protein: CASSISLAGTYNEQFF
CDR3 DNA: TGTGCCAGCAGCATATCACTAGCGGGGACCTACAATGAGCAGTTCTTC
J gene: TRBJ2-1
V gene: TRBV5-4
D gene: TRBD2
clone size: .

CDR3 protein: CASSVAVNTGELFF
CDR3 DNA: TGTGCCAGCAGCGTAGCGGTGAACACCGGGGAGCTGTTTTTT
J gene: TRBJ2-2
V gene: TRBV9
D gene: .
clone size: .

CDR3 protein: CSVALQGFGTNTEAFF
CDR3 DNA: TGCAGCGTTGCTTTACAGGGTTTCGGGACGAACACTGAAGCTTTCTTT
J gene: TRBJ1-1
V gene: TRBV29-1
D gene: .
clone size: .

CDR3 protein: CASSYRTSLSYEQYF
CDR3 DNA: TGTGCCAGCAGTTACCGGACTAGTTTATCCTACGAGCAGTACTTC
J gene: TRBJ2-7
V gene: TRBV6-2/TRBV6-3
D gene: TRBD2
clone size: .

CDR3 protein: CASSHRTGGAYGYTF
CDR3 DNA: TGTGCCAGCAGCCACCGGACAGGGGGCGCGTATGGCTACACCTTC
J gene: TRBJ1-2
V gene: TRBV3-1/TRBV3-2
D gene: TRBD1
clone size: .

CDR3 protein: CASSLGGLATYEQYF
CDR3 DNA: TGTGCCAGCAGCTTAGGGGGCCTAGCGACCTACGAGCAGTACTTC
J gene: TRBJ2-7
V gene: TRBV7-2
D gene: .
clone size: .

CDR3 protein: CSVAWTGGRGTEAFF
CDR3 DNA: TGCAGCGTTGCCTGGACAGGGGGTAGGGGCACTGAAGCTTTCTTT
J gene: TRBJ1-1
V gene: TRBV29-1
D gene: TRBD1
clone size: .

CDR3 protein: CASSLGNPSSGNTIYF
CDR3 DNA: TGTGCCAGCAGCTTGGGCAACCCGAGCTCTGGAAACACCATATATTTT
J gene: TRBJ1-3
V gene: TRBV5-5
D gene: .
clone size: .

CDR3 protein: CASKTWTANNQPQHF
CDR3 DNA: TGTGCCAGCAAAACGTGGACAGCAAACAATCAGCCCCAGCATTTT
J gene: TRBJ1-5
V gene: TRBV28
D gene: .
clone size: .

CDR3 protein: CASSQGTGAYQETQYF
CDR3 DNA: TGTGCCAGCAGCCAGGGGACAGGGGCGTATCAAGAGACCCAGTACTTC
J gene: TRBJ2-5
V gene: TRBV4-2
D gene: TRBD1
clone size: .

CDR3 protein: CASSGRQGHHEQYF
CDR3 DNA: TGTGCCAGCAGCGGAAGACAGGGGCATCACGAGCAGTACTTC
J gene: TRBJ2-7
V gene: TRBV9
D gene: TRBD1
clone size: .

CDR3 protein: CASSDTSDPRETQYF
CDR3 DNA: TGCGCCAGCAGCGACACTAGCGACCCTCGGGAGACCCAGTACTTC
J gene: TRBJ2-5
V gene: TRBV5-1
D gene: TRBD2
clone size: .

CDR3 protein: CASSYGGAFYF
CDR3 DNA: TGTGCCAGCAGTTACGGGGGGGCTTTTTACTTC
J gene: TRBJ2-7
V gene: TRBV6-5
D gene: .
clone size: .

CDR3 protein: CASSPAGSGGSTDTQYF
CDR3 DNA: TGTGCCAGCAGCCCGGCGGGGTCGGGCGGTAGCACAGATACGCAGTATTTT
J gene: TRBJ2-3
V gene: TRBV5-5
D gene: .
clone size: .

CDR3 protein: CASSLKDRGTDTQYF
CDR3 DNA: TGTGCCAGCAGCTTGAAGGACAGGGGCACAGATACGCAGTATTTT
J gene: TRBJ2-3
V gene: TRBV5-5
D gene: TRBD1
clone size: .

CDR3 protein: CASSPNPRLGSRSGQGYNEQFF
CDR3 DNA: TGTGCCAGCAGCCCCAACCCAAGATTGGGCAGCAGATCGGGACAGGGTTACAATGAGCAGTTCTTC
J gene: TRBJ2-1
V gene: TRBV3-1/TRBV3-2
D gene: TRBD1
clone size: .

CDR3 protein: CASSLGGSLYNEQFF
CDR3 DNA: TGCGCCAGCAGCTTAGGCGGGAGTCTCTACAATGAGCAGTTCTTC
J gene: TRBJ2-1
V gene: TRBV5-1
D gene: TRBD2
clone size: .

CDR3 protein: CASSMGLHEAFF
CDR3 DNA: TGTGCCAGTAGTATGGGACTGCATGAAGCTTTCTTT
J gene: TRBJ1-1
V gene: TRBV19
D gene: .
clone size: .

CDR3 protein: CSVVLLARTDTQYF
CDR3 DNA: TGCAGCGTTGTTTTGCTAGCCCGCACAGATACGCAGTATTTT
J gene: TRBJ2-3
V gene: TRBV29-1
D gene: .
clone size: .

CDR3 protein: CASSRISPGLAGGPSTGELFF
CDR3 DNA: TGTGCCAGCAGCCGTATTAGTCCGGGACTAGCGGGAGGGCCATCCACCGGGGAGCTGTTTTTT
J gene: TRBJ2-2
V gene: TRBV3-1/TRBV3-2
D gene: TRBD2
clone size: .

CDR3 protein: CASSTGQAGGEQYF
CDR3 DNA: TGCGCCAGCAGCACCGGACAGGCCGGGGGAGAGCAGTACTTC
J gene: TRBJ2-7
V gene: TRBV5-1
D gene: .
clone size: .

CDR3 protein: CASSEILAGKPYNEQFF
CDR3 DNA: TGTGCCAGCAGTGAAATTTTAGCGGGAAAACCCTACAATGAGCAGTTCTTC
J gene: TRBJ2-1
V gene: TRBV25-1
D gene: TRBD2
clone size: .

CDR3 protein: CASSPTDGGRAIYEQYF
CDR3 DNA: TGTGCCAGCTCACCGACAGATGGTGGGAGGGCGATCTACGAGCAGTACTTC
J gene: TRBJ2-7
V gene: TRBV18
D gene: TRBD2
clone size: .

CDR3 protein: CASSFPSGGPRELFF
CDR3 DNA: TGTGCCAGCAGCTTTCCTAGCGGGGGGCCTAGGGAGCTGTTTTTT
J gene: TRBJ2-2
V gene: TRBV7-9
D gene: TRBD2
clone size: once

CDR3 protein: CASRDGRAGNEQFF
CDR3 DNA: TGTGCCTCCAGGGACGGGAGGGCCGGGAATGAGCAGTTCTTC
J gene: TRBJ2-1
V gene: TRBV11-3
D gene: TRBD2
clone size: .

CDR3 protein: CASSVTSDPSYEQYF
CDR3 DNA: TGTGCCAGCTCGGTGACTAGCGACCCCTCCTACGAGCAGTACTTC
J gene: TRBJ2-7
V gene: TRBV18
D gene: TRBD2
clone size: .

CDR3 protein: CASSPHSRVQETQYF
CDR3 DNA: TGTGCCAGCAGCCCCCACTCCAGGGTCCAAGAGACCCAGTACTTC
J gene: TRBJ2-5
V gene: TRBV4-2
D gene: .
clone size: .

CDR3 protein: CASSPTGDQPQHF
CDR3 DNA: TGTGCCAGCAGCCCGACAGGGGATCAGCCCCAGCATTTT
J gene: TRBJ1-5
V gene: TRBV3-1/TRBV3-2
D gene: TRBD1
clone size: .